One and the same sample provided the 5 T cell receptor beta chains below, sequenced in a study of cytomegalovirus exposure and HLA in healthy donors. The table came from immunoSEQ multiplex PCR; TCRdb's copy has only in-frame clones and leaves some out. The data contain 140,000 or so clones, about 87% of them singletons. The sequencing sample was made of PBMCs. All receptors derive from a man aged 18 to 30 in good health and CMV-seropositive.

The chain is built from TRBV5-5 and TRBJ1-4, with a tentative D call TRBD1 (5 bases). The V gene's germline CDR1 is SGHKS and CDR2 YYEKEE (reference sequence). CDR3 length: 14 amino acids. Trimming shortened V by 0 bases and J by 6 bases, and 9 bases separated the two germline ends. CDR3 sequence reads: CASSLDRSYEKLFF. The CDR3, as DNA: TGTGCCAGCAGCTTGGACAGGTCGTATGAAAAACTGTTTTTT.

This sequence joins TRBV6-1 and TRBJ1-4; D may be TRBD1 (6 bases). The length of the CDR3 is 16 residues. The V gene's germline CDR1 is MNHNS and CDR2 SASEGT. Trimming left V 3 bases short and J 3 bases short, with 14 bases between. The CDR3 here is CASSDAGAAANEKLFF. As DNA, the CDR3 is TGTGCCAGCAGTGATGCAGGGGCTGCAGCTAATGAAAAACTGTTTTTT.

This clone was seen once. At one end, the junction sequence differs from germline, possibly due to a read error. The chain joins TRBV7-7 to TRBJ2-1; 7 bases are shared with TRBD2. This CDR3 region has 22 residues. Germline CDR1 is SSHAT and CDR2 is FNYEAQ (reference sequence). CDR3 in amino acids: CASSLNGVGFRRSGDTYNEQFF. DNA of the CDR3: TGTGCTAGCAGCTTAAATGGCGTTGGGTTTAGGAGGAGCGGGGATACCTACAATGAGCAGTTCTTC. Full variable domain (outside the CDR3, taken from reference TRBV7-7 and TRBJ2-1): GAGVSQSPRYKVTKRGQDVTLRCDPISSHATLYWYQQALGQGPEFLTYFNYEAQPDKSGLPSDRFSAERPEGSISTLTIQRTEQRDSAMYRCASSLNGVGFRRSGDTYNEQFFGPGTRLTVL.

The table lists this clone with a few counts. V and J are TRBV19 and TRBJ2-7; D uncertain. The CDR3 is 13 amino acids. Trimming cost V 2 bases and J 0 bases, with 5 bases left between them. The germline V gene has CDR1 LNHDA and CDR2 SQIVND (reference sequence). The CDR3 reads CASSISSSYEQYF. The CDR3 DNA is TGTGCCAGTAGTATATCTAGCTCCTACGAGCAGTACTTC.

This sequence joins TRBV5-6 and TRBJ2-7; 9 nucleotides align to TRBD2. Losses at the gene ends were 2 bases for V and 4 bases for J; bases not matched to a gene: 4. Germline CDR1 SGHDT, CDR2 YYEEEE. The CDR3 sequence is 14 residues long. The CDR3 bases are TGTGCCAGCAGCTTCGGTAGCGGGAGTTACGAGCAGTACTTC. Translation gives CASSFGSGSYEQYF.